Presented here are 10 T cell receptor beta chains from one specimen sequenced in a study of Graves' ophthalmopathy and Graves' hyperthyroidism. Amplification of TCR beta CDR3 regions used RNA transcripts. First-round RT-PCR employed HTBI primers, with a second-round multiplex PCR after it. TCRdb ran MiXCR on the multiplex PCR reads and lists one entry per CDR3 protein. The profile shows over a million distinct CDR3 sequences, 35% to 40% of them singletons. Sequencing was carried out using peripheral blood or thyroid tissue (not recorded which). The receptor source for this set is an adult man with Graves' hyperthyroidism.

This clonotype showed up many times. The V call is TRBV15, the J call TRBJ2-7; 8 positions agree with TRBD1. This CDR3 has 19 residues. With 3 bases clipped from V and 2 bases from J, the junction kept 18 bases outside the gene matches. CDR1 is LNHNV and CDR2 is YYDKDF in the germline V gene (reference sequence). CDR3 DNA sequence: TGTGCCACCAGCAGGCAGGGTTGGGGACAGGCCACAAAACCCTACGAGCAGTACTTC. Its translation is CATSRQGWGQATKPYEQYF.

The chain couples TRBV7-9 to TRBJ2-2; 13 nucleotides align to TRBD2. Germline V gives CDR1 SEHNR, CDR2 FQNEAQ (reference sequence). CDR3 size: 20 residues. The J segment lost 5 bases and the V segment lost 5 bases, leaving 17 bases of the junction unmatched. The CDR3 DNA reads as TGTGCCAGCAGCCACCCTGGGCTCACTAGCGGGGGGGCTCGGACCGGGGAGCTGTTTTTT. Encoded protein: CASSHPGLTSGGARTGELFF.

This rearrangement joins TRBV2 to TRBJ1-1, with 10 bases lining up with TRBD1. Germline V lookup: CDR1 SNHLY, CDR2 FYNNEI. The CDR3 spans 14 residues. V was pared by 6 bases and J by 7 bases, with 8 bases of the junction left unmatched. CDR3 loop: CASSVGQGLVEAFF. CDR3 DNA sequence: TGTGCCAGCAGCGTGGGACAGGGGCTCGTTGAAGCTTTCTTT.

The V and J genes are TRBV6-6 and TRBJ2-5; unclear D gene. CDR1 is MNHNY, CDR2 SVGAGI, per germline (reference sequence). V was clipped by 2 bases and J by 0 bases, with 4 bases between them. The CDR3 length is 13 residues. The CDR3 reads CASSYRNQETQYF. The CDR3 bases are TGTGCCAGCAGTTACAGGAACCAAGAGACCCAGTACTTC.

V is TRBV10-3 and J is TRBJ2-7; 9 bases line up with TRBD1. Trimming cost V 10 bases and J 3 bases; bases outside gene matches: 16. The CDR3 length is 16 residues. Germline values: CDR1 ENHRY, CDR2 SYGVKD. Here the CDR3 DNA reads TGTGCCAGCTGTATTGCTGGCTGGACAGGGGACTACGAGCAGTACTTC. Protein product: CASCIAGWTGDYEQYF.

About this clonotype: The junction does not match germline at one end; this may be a read error. The chain carries TRBV2 and TRBJ2-5; D gene ambiguous. From germline, CDR1 is SNHLY and CDR2 FYNNEI. The CDR3 has 14 residues. The CDR3 region is CASSLGLDQGTQYF. CDR3 in DNA: TGTGCCAGCAGTTTGGGATTAGACCAAGGGACCCAGTACTTC.

The CDR3 is CATGTWNTGELFF. In DNA form, the CDR3 reads TGTGCCACCGGGACCTGGAACACCGGGGAGCTGTTTTTT. The chain couples TRBV12-3 or TRBV12-4 to TRBJ2-2; D possibly uses TRBD1 or TRBD2 (5 bases each). This CDR3 is 13 amino acids long. Between the trimmed V and J ends, which lost 10 bases and 1 base, there was a span of 10 bases.

This clonotype was seen at least ten times. The rearrangement links TRBV19 to TRBJ1-5; D ambiguous. The germline V gene encodes CDR1 LNHDA and CDR2 SQIVND (reference sequence). The V end was cut by 3 bases, the J end by 9 bases, with 9 bases between. CDR3 length: 12 amino acids. CDR3 DNA sequence: TGTGCCAGTAGTATCTTAACCGGGCCCCAGCATTTT. Its translation: CASSILTGPQHF.

This clonotype was observed many times. The chain has TRBV4-3 and TRBJ2-5, with D perhaps given as TRBD1 or TRBD2 (5 bases each). There are 17 residues in the CDR3. The germline V gene encodes CDR1 LGHNA and CDR2 YSLEER. V shed 0 bases and J shed 7 bases, with 21 bases lying between them. The CDR3 bases are TGCGCCAGCAGCCAAGAGGGGCGAGTGGGACCAGCGAGGACCCAGTACTTC. Translating gives CASSQEGRVGPARTQYF.

This clonotype was counted many times. The J gene is TRBJ2-7, the V gene TRBV29-1; tentatively, D is TRBD1 (6 bases). V was clipped by 5 bases and J by 0 bases, with 8 bases between them. Germline CDR1 is SQVTM and CDR2 is ANQGSEA. The CDR3 consists of 12 residues. As DNA, the CDR3 is TGCAGCGTTAAGGACAGCTCCTACGAGCAGTACTTC. This translates into CSVKDSSYEQYF.